The sequence of this TCR beta chain was determined in a study of T cells in Graves' hyperthyroidism and ophthalmopathy. Study results and caveats: Ophthalmopathy was identified by the model a median about seven months ahead of onset.

The CDR3 totals 17 residues. The germline V gene encodes CDR1 LGHDT and CDR2 YNNKEL (reference sequence). With V trimmed by 0 bases and J by 2 bases, 6 bases remained unmatched. This clonotype appeared many times. Its antigen is still unknown. TCR beta CDR3 sequences were amplified from RNA transcripts. First-round RT-PCR targeting the TCR CDR3 was performed with the HTBI primer set. Via MiXCR, TCRdb re-called the multiplex PCR reads, giving one row per CDR3 protein. The sample carries more than 350,000 distinct CDR3 sequences, roughly 15% recorded once. Enrolled ophthalmopathy patients presented with a Clinical Activity Score of at least 3, a NOSPECS grade of at least 4, and disease duration under 3 months. Uncontrolled infection, other autoimmune disease, pregnancy or lactation led to exclusion.

The origin of this receptor is a woman aged 30 to 39 with Graves' ophthalmopathy. This sequence joins TRBV3-1 and TRBJ2-7; 11 bases match TRBD2. Sequenced sample: blood. CDR3 amino acids: CASSQDLTSGGAYEQYF. DNA for the CDR3: TGTGCCAGCAGCCAAGATCTTACTAGCGGGGGAGCCTACGAGCAGTACTTC.